Reported below is one TCR beta chain. The repertoire was sequenced with immunoSEQ multiplex PCR; TCRdb's copy has only in-frame clones and lacks some. This table has approximately 35,000 clones, around nine tenths appearing once. With 4 bases clipped from V and 8 bases from J, the junction kept 13 bases outside the gene matches. Germline V CDR1 and CDR2: SGDLS, YYNGEE. The length of the CDR3 is 16 residues. These data come from a study of T cell changes during pregnancy in multiple sclerosis. The chain combines TRBV9 with TRBJ1-4; the match to TRBD1 covers 8 bases. Sequences were derived from CD4+ T cells from peripheral blood mononuclear cells, sampled in the second trimester of pregnancy. The receptor's source is a female donor in good health, enrolled as a control in a pregnancy study. The CDR3 region has the DNA TGTGCCAGCAGCCCAGGGGGGAGGGACAGGAACGAAAAACTGTTTTTT. The encoded protein is CASSPGGRDRNEKLFF.